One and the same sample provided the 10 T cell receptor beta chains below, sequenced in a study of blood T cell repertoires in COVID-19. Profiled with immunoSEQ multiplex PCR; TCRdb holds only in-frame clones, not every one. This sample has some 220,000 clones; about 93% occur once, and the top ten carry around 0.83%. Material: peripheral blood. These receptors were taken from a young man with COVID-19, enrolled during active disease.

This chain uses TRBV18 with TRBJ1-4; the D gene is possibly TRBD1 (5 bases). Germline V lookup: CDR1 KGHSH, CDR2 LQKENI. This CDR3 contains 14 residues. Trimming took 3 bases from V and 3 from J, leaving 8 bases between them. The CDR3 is CASSPDSSNEKLFF. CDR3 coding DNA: TGTGCCAGCTCACCCGACAGTTCTAATGAAAAACTGTTTTTT.

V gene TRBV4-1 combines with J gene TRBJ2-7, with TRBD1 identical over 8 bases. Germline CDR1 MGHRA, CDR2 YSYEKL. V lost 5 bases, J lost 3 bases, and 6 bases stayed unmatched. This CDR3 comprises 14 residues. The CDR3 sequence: CASSNGQGNYEQYF. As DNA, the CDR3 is TGCGCCAGCAGCAACGGACAGGGAAACTACGAGCAGTACTTC.

The CDR3 here is CASSRTGTRSSYNSPLHF. CDR3 nucleotide sequence: TGTGCCAGCTCCCGGACCGGGACAAGGAGCTCCTATAATTCACCCCTCCACTTT. The rearrangement links TRBV18 to TRBJ1-6; D perhaps matches TRBD1 (6 bases). Germline V CDR1 and CDR2: KGHSH, LQKENI. This CDR3 is built from 18 residues. V was cut by 6 bases and J by 0 bases, with 18 bases left in between. The variable domain in full, with the rest retrieved from reference TRBV18 and TRBJ1-6, is NAGVMQNPRHLVRRRGQEARLRCSPMKGHSHVYWYRQLPEEGLKFMVYLQKENIIDESGMPKERFSAEFPKEGPSILRIQQVVRGDSAAYFCASSRTGTRSSYNSPLHFGNGTRLTVT.

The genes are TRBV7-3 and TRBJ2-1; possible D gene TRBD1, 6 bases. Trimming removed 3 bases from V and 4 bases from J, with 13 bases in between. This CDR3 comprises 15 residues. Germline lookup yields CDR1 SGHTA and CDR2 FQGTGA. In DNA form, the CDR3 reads TGTGCCAGCAGCTTTGGCAGGGGACCGTACAATGAGCAGTTCTTC. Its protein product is CASSFGRGPYNEQFF.

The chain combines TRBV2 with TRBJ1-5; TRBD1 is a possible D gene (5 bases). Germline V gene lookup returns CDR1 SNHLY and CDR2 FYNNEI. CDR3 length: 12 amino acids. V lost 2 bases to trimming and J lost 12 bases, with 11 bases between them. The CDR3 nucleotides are TGTGCCAGCAGTGAAAGGGCAGGGCTCCAGCATTTT. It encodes CASSERAGLQHF.

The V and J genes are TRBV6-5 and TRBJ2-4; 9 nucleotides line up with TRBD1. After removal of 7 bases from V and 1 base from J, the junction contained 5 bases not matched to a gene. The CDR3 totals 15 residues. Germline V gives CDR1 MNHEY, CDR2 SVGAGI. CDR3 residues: CASTPGQGAKNIQYF. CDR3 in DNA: TGTGCCAGCACCCCGGGACAGGGTGCCAAAAACATTCAGTACTTC.

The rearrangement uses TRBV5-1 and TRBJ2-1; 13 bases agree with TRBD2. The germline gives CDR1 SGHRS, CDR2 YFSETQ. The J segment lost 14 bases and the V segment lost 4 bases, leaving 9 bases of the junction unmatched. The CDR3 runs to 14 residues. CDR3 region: CASSPSGLAGSKFF. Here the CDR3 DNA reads TGCGCCAGCAGCCCGTCGGGACTAGCGGGGTCAAAGTTCTTC.

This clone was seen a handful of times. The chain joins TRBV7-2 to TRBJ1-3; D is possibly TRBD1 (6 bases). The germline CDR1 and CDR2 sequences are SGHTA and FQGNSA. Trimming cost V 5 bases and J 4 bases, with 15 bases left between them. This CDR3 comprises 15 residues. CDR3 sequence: CASSPAPGHGNTIYF. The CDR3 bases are TGTGCCAGCAGCCCCGCCCCGGGACACGGAAACACCATATATTTT. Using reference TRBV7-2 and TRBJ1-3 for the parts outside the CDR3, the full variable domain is GAGVSQSPSNKVTEKGKDVELRCDPISGHTALYWYRQSLGQGLEFLIYFQGNSAPDKSGLPSDRFSAERTGGSVSTLTIQRTQQEDSAVYLCASSPAPGHGNTIYFGEGSWLTVV.

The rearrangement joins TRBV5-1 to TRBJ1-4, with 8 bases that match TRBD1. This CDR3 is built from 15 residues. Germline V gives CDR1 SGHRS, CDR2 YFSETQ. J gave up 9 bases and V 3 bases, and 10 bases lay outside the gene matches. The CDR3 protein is CASSWEAGGRKKLFF. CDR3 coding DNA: TGCGCCAGCAGCTGGGAGGCAGGGGGCAGGAAAAAACTGTTTTTT. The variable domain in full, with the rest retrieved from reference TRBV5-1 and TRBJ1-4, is KAGVTQTPRYLIKTRGQQVTLSCSPISGHRSVSWYQQTPGQGLQFLFEYFSETQRNKGNFPGRFSGRQFSNSRSEMNVSTLELGDSALYLCASSWEAGGRKKLFFGSGTQLSVL.

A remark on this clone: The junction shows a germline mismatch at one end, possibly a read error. The chain's CDR3 is CAWRGGASEAFF. The CDR3 nucleotides read TGTGCCTGGAGAGGGGGGGCCTCTGAGGCTTTCTTT. The rearrangement uses TRBV30 and TRBJ1-1; the D gene is possibly TRBD1 (6 bases). Germline V gene lookup returns CDR1 GTSNPN and CDR2 SVGIG (reference sequence). The CDR3 is 12 amino acids.